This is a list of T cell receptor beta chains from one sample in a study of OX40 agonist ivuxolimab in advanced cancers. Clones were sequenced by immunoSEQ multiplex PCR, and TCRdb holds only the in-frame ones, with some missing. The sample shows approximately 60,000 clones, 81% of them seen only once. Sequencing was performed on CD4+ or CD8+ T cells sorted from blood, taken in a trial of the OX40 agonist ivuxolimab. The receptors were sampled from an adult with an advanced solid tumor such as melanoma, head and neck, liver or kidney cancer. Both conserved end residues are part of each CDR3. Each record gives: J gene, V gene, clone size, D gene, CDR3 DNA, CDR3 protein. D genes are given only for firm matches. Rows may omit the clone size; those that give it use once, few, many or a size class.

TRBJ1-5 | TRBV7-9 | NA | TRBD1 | TGTGCCAGCAGTGGACAGGGCAATCAGCCCCAGCATTTT | CASSGQGNQPQHF
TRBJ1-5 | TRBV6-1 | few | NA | TGTGCCAGCACCACGGTCCGACAGCCCCAGCATTTT | CASTTVRQPQHF
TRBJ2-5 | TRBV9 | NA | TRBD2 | TGTGCCAGCAGCTTCTCAAGCGGGGAAGAGACCCAGTACTTC | CASSFSSGEETQYF
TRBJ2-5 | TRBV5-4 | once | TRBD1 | TGTGCCAGCAGCCGTGTTGACAGGGGGGTAAAGACCCAGTACTTC | CASSRVDRGVKTQYF
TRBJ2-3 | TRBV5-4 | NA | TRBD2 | TGTGCCAGCAGCTCTAGCGGGACTAGCACAGATACGCAGTATTTT | CASSSSGTSTDTQYF
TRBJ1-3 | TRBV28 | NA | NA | TGTGCCAGCAGTTTATTCCGTCCGAGGACCTCTGGAAACACCATATATTTT | CASSLFRPRTSGNTIYF
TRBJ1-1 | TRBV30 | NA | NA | TGTGCCTGGAAAGGCGGTGGCACTGAAGCTTTCTTT | CAWKGGGTEAFF
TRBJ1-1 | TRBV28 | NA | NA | TGTGCCAGCAGGAGGGGGGCCACTGAAGCTTTCTTT | CASRRGATEAFF
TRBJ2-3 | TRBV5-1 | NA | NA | TGCGCCAGCAGATTGGACGGTCGCACAGATACGCAGTATTTT | CASRLDGRTDTQYF
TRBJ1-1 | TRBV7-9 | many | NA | TGTGCCAGCAGCTTAGCGAAGGCAGGGGTGGAGGACACTGAAGCTTTCTTT | CASSLAKAGVEDTEAFF
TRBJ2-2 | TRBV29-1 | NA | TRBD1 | TGCAGCGTTGATACAGGGGGCACCGGGGAGCTGTTTTTT | CSVDTGGTGELFF
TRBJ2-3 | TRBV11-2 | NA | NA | TGTGCCAGCAGCTTAGGGGGGGGCGGCTCCACTAGCACAGATACGCAGTATTTT | CASSLGGGGSTSTDTQYF
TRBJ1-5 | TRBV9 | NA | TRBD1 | TGTGCCAGCAGCGTAGTGGACAGGGGGCTCAATCAGCCCCAGCATTTT | CASSVVDRGLNQPQHF
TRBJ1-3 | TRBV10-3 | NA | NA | TGTGCCATCAGCGCAGGGGCCAGGTCTGGAAACACCATATATTTT | CAISAGARSGNTIYF
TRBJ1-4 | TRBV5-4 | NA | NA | TGTGCCAGCAGCTTGAGATCCCCCGCAACTAATGAAAAACTGTTTTTT | CASSLRSPATNEKLFF
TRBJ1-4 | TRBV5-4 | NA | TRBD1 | TGTGCCAGCAGCCCAGCCCCCGGGACAGGGGGGTTTGCAACTAATGAAAAACTGTTTTTT | CASSPAPGTGGFATNEKLFF
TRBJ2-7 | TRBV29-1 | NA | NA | TGCAGCGTAGAGACGGACGCCGAGCAGTACTTC | CSVETDAEQYF
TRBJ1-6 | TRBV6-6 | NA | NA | TGTGCCAGCAGTCACAGATCCGGCCCTTCACCCCTCCACTTT | CASSHRSGPSPLHF
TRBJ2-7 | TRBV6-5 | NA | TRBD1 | TGTGCCAGCAGTTATTTGGACAGGGCGGGGGAGCAGTACTTC | CASSYLDRAGEQYF
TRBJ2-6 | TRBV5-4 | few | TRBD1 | TGTGCCAGCAGCTCCGGGACAGGCCTAAGCTCTGGGGCCAACGTCCTGACTTTC | CASSSGTGLSSGANVLTF
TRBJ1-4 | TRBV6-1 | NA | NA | TGTGCCGCGCCGGTACAGGGCGGGAGGGAAAAACTGTTTTTT | CAAPVQGGREKLFF
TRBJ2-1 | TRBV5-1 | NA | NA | TGCGCCAGCCCCAGACTAGGCCATGAGCAGTTCTTC | CASPRLGHEQFF